Detailed here is one TCR beta chain. Its antigen is as yet unknown. This PCR relied on a set of 60 Vbeta primers and 13 Jbeta primers. Only in-frame clones appear in the TCRdb table, and some are missing; sequencing was by immunoSEQ multiplex PCR. The table lists over 100,000 clones, roughly 70% of them singletons. This sample was included in a study of cytomegalovirus exposure and HLA in healthy donors. Across the whole study: HLA-typed donors contributed some 77 million unique TCRs, which were held in an early data release. Researchers found that just over 80% of 398 genotyped donors fell within the Caucasian-associated ancestry cluster.

Overall study findings and caveats: Later analysis showed TCR association rates varying by HLA locus, highest for DRB1 and lowest for HLA-C. Trimming of TCR beta V- and J-genes showed a link, identified in a later analysis, to a missense DCLRE1C variant.

With V trimmed by 4 bases and J by 3 bases, 5 bases remained unmatched. The CDR3 extends over 14 amino acids. Germline CDR1 reads SGDLS; CDR2 reads YYNGEE. This TCR derives from a man between 35 and 55 years old in good health and CMV-seropositive. This chain links TRBV9 with TRBJ1-2; 8 bases map to TRBD1. Sequencing was done on a sample of PBMCs. In nucleotides, the CDR3 is TGTGCCAGCAGCCCCCGACAGGGGTACTATGGCTACACCTTC. Its translation: CASSPRQGYYGYTF.